The rows below give T cell receptor beta chains drawn from one sample of a study. TCRdb recomputed calls from the reads with MiXCR, one row per CDR3 protein. The profile shows around 3,700 distinct CDR3 sequences, roughly 10% of them singletons. Material: CD4+ T cells from synovial fluid. The receptor source for this set is a human donor with rheumatoid arthritis. CDR3s include the opening cysteine and the closing phenylalanine or tryptophan. The order of the fields is D gene, clone size, V gene, J gene, CDR3 protein, CDR3 DNA. A D gene is named only where the DNA matches it firmly. Clone size is given for some rows only: seen once, a few or many times, or a class if the clone is expanded.

d_gene: TRBD2
abundance: many
v_gene: TRBV20-1
j_gene: TRBJ2-3
CDR3aa: CSAGTSGESTDTQYF
CDR3nt: TGCAGTGCTGGGACTAGCGGGGAAAGCACAGATACGCAGTATTTT

d_gene: TRBD1
abundance: many
v_gene: TRBV20-1
j_gene: TRBJ2-5
CDR3aa: CSAVGTAQETQYF
CDR3nt: TGCAGTGCCGTAGGGACAGCCCAAGAGACCCAGTACTTC

d_gene: TRBD1
abundance: medium-sized
v_gene: TRBV7-2
j_gene: TRBJ2-5
CDR3aa: CASSQSTGTETQYF
CDR3nt: TGTGCCAGCAGCCAATCGACAGGGACGGAGACCCAGTACTTC

d_gene: .
abundance: medium-sized
v_gene: TRBV4-3
j_gene: TRBJ2-1
CDR3aa: CASSQVLLVHEQFF
CDR3nt: TGCGCCAGCAGCCAGGTCCTATTGGTTCACGAGCAGTTCTTC

d_gene: TRBD1
abundance: medium-sized
v_gene: TRBV7-3
j_gene: TRBJ1-2
CDR3aa: CASSIGQGAGYGYTF
CDR3nt: TGTGCCAGCAGCATCGGACAGGGGGCTGGCTATGGCTACACCTTC

d_gene: .
abundance: medium-sized
v_gene: TRBV20-1
j_gene: TRBJ1-4
CDR3aa: CSASIGTTNEKLFF
CDR3nt: TGCAGTGCCTCTATAGGGACAACTAATGAAAAACTGTTTTTT

d_gene: .
abundance: medium-sized
v_gene: TRBV7-3
j_gene: TRBJ2-3
CDR3aa: CASSLSPSLTSTDTQYF
CDR3nt: TGTGCCAGCAGCTTATCTCCCAGTCTTACTAGCACAGATACGCAGTATTTT

d_gene: .
abundance: medium-sized
v_gene: TRBV29-1
j_gene: TRBJ1-1
CDR3aa: CSVVDSGMNTEAFF
CDR3nt: TGCAGCGTCGTTGACTCCGGAATGAACACTGAAGCTTTCTTT

d_gene: .
abundance: medium-sized
v_gene: TRBV28
j_gene: TRBJ2-1
CDR3aa: CASSSPYNEQFF
CDR3nt: TGTGCCAGCAGTTCACCCTACAATGAGCAGTTCTTC

d_gene: .
abundance: few
v_gene: TRBV28
j_gene: TRBJ1-2
CDR3aa: CASSYGQNYGYTF
CDR3nt: TGTGCCAGCAGCTACGGACAGAACTATGGCTACACCTTC

d_gene: TRBD2
abundance: few
v_gene: TRBV9
j_gene: TRBJ2-1
CDR3aa: CAGSRGLAGVEQFF
CDR3nt: TGTGCCGGCAGCAGAGGGCTAGCGGGAGTAGAGCAGTTCTTC

d_gene: TRBD2
abundance: large
v_gene: TRBV25-1
j_gene: TRBJ2-1
CDR3aa: CASSVLTSGGWDEQFF
CDR3nt: TGTGCCAGCAGTGTCCTGACTAGCGGGGGATGGGATGAGCAGTTCTTC

d_gene: .
abundance: medium-sized
v_gene: TRBV18
j_gene: TRBJ2-7
CDR3aa: CASSPPAGRSYEQYF
CDR3nt: TGTGCCAGCTCACCCCCCGCGGGGCGCTCCTACGAGCAGTACTTC

d_gene: TRBD1
abundance: large
v_gene: TRBV19
j_gene: TRBJ1-1
CDR3aa: CASSRQPGQGAAEAFF
CDR3nt: TGTGCCAGTAGTAGACAACCGGGACAGGGGGCTGCTGAAGCTTTCTTT

d_gene: .
abundance: medium-sized
v_gene: TRBV28
j_gene: TRBJ1-3
CDR3aa: CASSLGGNGNTIYF
CDR3nt: TGTGCCAGCAGTTTAGGGGGAAATGGAAACACCATATATTTT

d_gene: .
abundance: .
v_gene: TRBV28
j_gene: TRBJ1-6
CDR3aa: CASTLAAGFNSPLHF
CDR3nt: TGTGCCAGCACCCTGGCCGCAGGGTTCAATTCACCCCTCCACTTT

d_gene: TRBD1
abundance: many
v_gene: TRBV19
j_gene: TRBJ2-7
CDR3aa: CASSSYSDRDEQYF
CDR3nt: TGTGCCAGTAGTTCCTACTCGGACAGGGACGAGCAGTACTTC

d_gene: TRBD1
abundance: medium-sized
v_gene: TRBV19
j_gene: TRBJ1-1
CDR3aa: CASSNLRGRKNTEAFF
CDR3nt: TGTGCCAGTAGTAACCTCAGGGGGCGCAAGAACACTGAAGCTTTCTTT

d_gene: TRBD1
abundance: medium-sized
v_gene: TRBV6-2/TRBV6-3
j_gene: TRBJ2-2
CDR3aa: CASSSGGATGELFF
CDR3nt: TGTGCCAGCAGTTCAGGGGGCGCCACCGGGGAGCTGTTTTTT

d_gene: .
abundance: medium-sized
v_gene: TRBV20-1
j_gene: TRBJ2-7
CDR3aa: CSASRQARTYEQYF
CDR3nt: TGCAGTGCTAGCAGACAGGCGAGAACTTACGAGCAGTACTTC

d_gene: TRBD2
abundance: medium-sized
v_gene: TRBV20-1
j_gene: TRBJ2-1
CDR3aa: CSASPGTSGDNEQFF
CDR3nt: TGCAGTGCTAGCCCCGGGACTAGCGGGGATAATGAGCAGTTCTTC

d_gene: .
abundance: medium-sized
v_gene: TRBV20-1
j_gene: TRBJ2-3
CDR3aa: CSATETSTDTQYF
CDR3nt: TGCAGTGCGACGGAAACTAGCACAGATACGCAGTATTTT

d_gene: .
abundance: medium-sized
v_gene: TRBV6-5
j_gene: TRBJ2-7
CDR3aa: CASSYAHLQGYEQYF
CDR3nt: TGTGCCAGCAGTTACGCCCATCTACAGGGCTACGAGCAGTACTTC

d_gene: TRBD1
abundance: medium-sized
v_gene: TRBV6-1
j_gene: TRBJ2-7
CDR3aa: CASSEWAGQASYEQYF
CDR3nt: TGTGCCAGCAGTGAATGGGCGGGACAGGCATCCTACGAGCAGTACTTC

d_gene: .
abundance: many
v_gene: TRBV4-3
j_gene: TRBJ2-2
CDR3aa: CASSQDPNGQTGELFF
CDR3nt: TGCGCCAGCAGCCAGGACCCCAATGGACAGACCGGGGAGCTGTTTTTT

d_gene: .
abundance: large
v_gene: TRBV4-3
j_gene: TRBJ2-3
CDR3aa: CASSQDAGQTDTQYF
CDR3nt: TGCGCCAGCAGCCAAGACGCGGGTCAGACAGATACGCAGTATTTT

d_gene: .
abundance: large
v_gene: TRBV4-2
j_gene: TRBJ2-1
CDR3aa: CASSQDWGSGEQFF
CDR3nt: TGCGCCAGCAGCCAAGATTGGGGGAGTGGAGAGCAGTTCTTC

d_gene: .
abundance: .
v_gene: TRBV14
j_gene: TRBJ2-2
CDR3aa: CASSQVGYTGELFF
CDR3nt: TGTGCCAGCAGCCAAGTGGGATACACCGGGGAGCTGTTTTTT

d_gene: TRBD1
abundance: many
v_gene: TRBV7-9
j_gene: TRBJ2-7
CDR3aa: CASSAPGQGSYEQYF
CDR3nt: TGTGCCAGCAGCGCCCCGGGACAGGGGTCCTACGAGCAGTACTTC

d_gene: .
abundance: .
v_gene: TRBV3-1
j_gene: TRBJ2-2
CDR3aa: CASSAGARTGELFF
CDR3nt: TGTGCCAGCAGCGCGGGGGCGAGAACCGGGGAGCTGTTTTTT

d_gene: TRBD1
abundance: medium-sized
v_gene: TRBV20-1
j_gene: TRBJ2-2
CDR3aa: CSASDPGTGNTGELFF
CDR3nt: TGCAGTGCTAGTGACCCCGGGACAGGGAACACCGGGGAGCTGTTTTTT

d_gene: TRBD2
abundance: .
v_gene: TRBV7-9
j_gene: TRBJ2-1
CDR3aa: CASSFESRGLAGSYNEQFF
CDR3nt: TGTGCCAGCAGCTTCGAGAGCCGTGGACTAGCGGGGTCCTACAATGAGCAGTTCTTC